This T cell receptor beta chain was sequenced during a study of cytomegalovirus exposure and HLA in healthy donors. Study-level results: Later analysis indicated greater clonal expansion among HLA-associated TCR beta chains than among equally common other chains. Most TCR sequences were seen very rarely across donors, but some public TCRs occurred in many.

The PCR was carried out with 60 Vbeta primers and 13 Jbeta primers. Assay used: immunoSEQ multiplex PCR; TCRdb lists only in-frame clones, some missing. Its table records about 150,000 clones. About this clone itself: Its cognate antigen is unknown.

With 4 bases removed from V and 3 bases from J, the gap between germline ends came to 13 bases. The CDR3 has 14 residues. Germline CDR1 and CDR2: SGHTA and FQGNSA. At the time of sampling, donors were nominally healthy, though unrecorded immune exposures were likely. The sequencing sample was made of PBMCs. The J gene is TRBJ2-7, the V gene TRBV7-2; D is undetermined. The origin of this receptor is a man under 40 in good health and CMV-seronegative. The DNA for the CDR3 is TGTGCCAGCAGCTCGCACAGAAATAACTACGAGCAGTACTTC. Translated: CASSSHRNNYEQYF.